This TCR beta chain stems from a study of cytomegalovirus exposure and HLA in healthy donors. Primers included in the PCR were 60 Vbeta and 13 Jbeta primers. The data were produced by immunoSEQ multiplex PCR, yet TCRdb's version contains in-frame clones alone and is incomplete. The sample lists under 200,000 clones, about 75% occurring once. Worth noting for this clone: Its antigen is undetermined.

CDR3 length equals 13 residues. Germline lookup yields CDR1 LGHNA and CDR2 YSLEER. Overall study findings and caveats: Later, an analysis showed that TCR beta chains associated with HLA were more clonally expanded than others that were equally common.

Sequenced material: PBMCs. The J gene is TRBJ2-5, the V gene TRBV4-3, with D perhaps TRBD2 (5 bases). The end of the DNA aligns better with TRBJ2-7, so the J call may be wrong. This receptor was taken from a male donor in good health and CMV-seronegative. The CDR3 coding sequence is TGCGCCAGCAGCCGGCGAGGGAGCTACGAGCAGTACTTC. This encodes CASSRRGSYEQYF.